The entry below describes one T cell receptor (beta chain). The antigen is undetermined. The CDR3 consists of 15 residues. The germline V gene encodes CDR1 MNHEY and CDR2 SMNVEV (reference sequence). V shed 6 bases, J shed 1 base, and the junction held 3 bases outside the gene matches. This specimen comes from a study of molecular identifiers for immune sequencing clone quantification. Notes on the study in general: Effector cells had over 99% of their molecules in clones above 20 RNA copies, while naive cells had under 1%. Identical TCR molecules sharing a barcode could underestimate highly expanded clone sizes.

With listed TCR primers and previously described methods, bulk TCR libraries were prepared. Each CDR3 protein gets one entry after TCRdb re-called the PCR reads with MiXCR. The table includes under 800,000 distinct CDR3 sequences, around 25% detected once. Sorted cells numbering about 20,000 to 1,000,000, with 10%, 30% or 50% RNA, yielded the naive CD8 libraries. The sequencing input was naive CD8+ T cells from blood, with Jurkat cell RNA spiked in. Regarding subset: FACS-sorted CD8+CD4-CCR7+CD45RA+ naive T cells. The chain couples TRBV27 to TRBJ2-7, with 13 bases lining up with TRBD2. This clonotype was sampled from a human donor in good health. Some libraries in this study had Jurkat cell RNA spiked in. The CDR3 sequence: CASSLTSGRSYEQYF. As DNA, the CDR3 is TGTGCCAGCAGCTTGACTAGCGGGAGGTCCTACGAGCAGTACTTC.